The 17 T cell receptor beta chains below come from one sample, sequenced in a study of somatic mutations in cytotoxic T cells in rheumatoid arthritis. Assay: immunoSEQ multiplex PCR; the TCRdb copy retains only in-frame clones and omits some. The data contain under 35,000 clones, more than 85% of them singletons. The sample comprised CD8+ T cells sorted from blood. All receptors derive from an adult with rheumatoid arthritis.

This chain connects TRBV7-9 to TRBJ2-3; D perhaps matches TRBD1 (6 bases). Germline assignment: CDR1 SEHNR and CDR2 FQNEAQ (reference sequence). The CDR3 sequence is 13 residues long. With 5 bases removed from V and 3 bases from J, the gap between germline ends came to 9 bases. The CDR3 DNA follows: TGTGCCAGCAGCGGACAGAGGACAGATACGCAGTATTTT. Its translation: CASSGQRTDTQYF.

J is TRBJ2-1 and V is TRBV29-1, with 8 bases fitting TRBD2. This CDR3 has 13 residues. Losses at the gene ends were 8 bases for V and 3 bases for J; bases not matched to a gene: 6. Per germline, CDR1 SQVTM and CDR2 ANQGSEA. The CDR3: CSSPGLGYNEQFF. The CDR3, as DNA: TGCAGCTCACCGGGACTAGGCTACAATGAGCAGTTCTTC.

Here the CDR3 reads CASSYTRDRGPSEAFF. CDR3 nucleotide sequence: TGTGCCAGCAGTTACACCCGGGACAGGGGACCCAGTGAAGCTTTCTTT. The chain joins TRBV6-5 to TRBJ1-1; 10 bases match TRBD1. V was clipped by 2 bases and J by 7 bases; unmatched bases: 10. CDR3 size: 16 residues. Germline assignment: CDR1 MNHEY and CDR2 SVGAGI.

This chain connects TRBV7-9 to TRBJ1-2; no reliable D call. The germline CDR1 and CDR2 sequences are SEHNR and FQNEAQ (reference sequence). Deletions cut 3 bases from V and 4 bases from J, with 9 bases between. This CDR3 is built from 13 residues. CDR3 sequence (DNA): TGTGCCAGCAGCTTGGGAACGTCCTATGGCTACACCTTC. It is translated as CASSLGTSYGYTF.

The chain recombines TRBV6-1 with TRBJ2-3; 10 bases fit TRBD2. CDR1 and CDR2 (germline): MNHNS, SASEGT. The CDR3 sequence is 15 residues long. V gave up 6 bases and J gave up 1 base; unmatched junction bases: 4. The CDR3 reads CASSFTSGGTDTQYF. For the CDR3, the DNA is TGTGCCAGCAGCTTTACTAGCGGGGGCACAGATACGCAGTATTTT.

V gene TRBV15 combines with J gene TRBJ1-5; D is uncertain. V shed 0 bases and J shed 6 bases, with 6 bases lying between them. The germline V gene encodes CDR1 LNHNV and CDR2 YYDKDF (reference sequence). CDR3 size: 13 residues. In nucleotides, the CDR3 is TGTGCCACCAGCAGAGATTCAATTCAGCCCCAGCATTTT. This sequence encodes CATSRDSIQPQHF.

The chain uses TRBV15 and TRBJ2-7, with D perhaps TRBD2 (7 bases). The CDR3 extends over 14 amino acids. The germline gives CDR1 LNHNV, CDR2 YYDKDF (reference sequence). Deletions cut 6 bases from V and 2 bases from J, with 14 bases between. CDR3 residues: CATSTGGTPYEQYF. The CDR3 DNA sequence: TGTGCCACCAGTACGGGGGGCACTCCCTACGAGCAGTACTTC.

The V gene is TRBV7-6, the J gene TRBJ1-3, with a possible D match to TRBD1 (5 bases). Trimming removed 5 bases from V and 0 bases from J, with 11 bases in between. Germline loops: CDR1 SGHVS, CDR2 FNYEAQ. The CDR3 contains 15 residues. CDR3 coding DNA: TGTGCCAGCAGCCCAGACAGCCGCTCTGGAAACACCATATATTTT. Protein sequence: CASSPDSRSGNTIYF.

The chain carries TRBV29-1 and TRBJ1-2, with a possible D match to TRBD1 (5 bases). V dropped 4 bases and J dropped 7 bases, with 22 bases sitting between them. The CDR3 is 15 amino acids. In germline, CDR1 is SQVTM, CDR2 ANQGSEA. CDR3 DNA: TGCAGCGTTGTATCCGTAGGGGCCGGCTTACTTGGCTACACCTTC. Translating gives CSVVSVGAGLLGYTF.

This clone came up a few times. The chain carries TRBV6-1 and TRBJ2-7; D perhaps matches TRBD1 (5 bases). The CDR3 is 12 amino acids. The germline V and J ends were trimmed by 0 bases and 5 bases, with 5 bases remaining between them. Germline V lookup: CDR1 MNHNS, CDR2 SASEGT. The CDR3 sequence is CASSEARDEQYF. CDR3 in DNA: TGTGCCAGCAGTGAAGCCAGGGACGAGCAGTACTTC.

V and J are TRBV4-1 and TRBJ2-3; 7 bases fit TRBD1. V lost 1 base, J lost 3 bases, and 1 base stayed unmatched. The CDR3 extends over 14 amino acids. CDR1 is MGHRA and CDR2 is YSYEKL in the germline V gene. CDR3 sequence: CASSQAGGTDTQYF. CDR3 sequence (DNA): TGCGCCAGCAGCCAAGCAGGGGGAACAGATACGCAGTATTTT.

The CDR3 region is CATSRVWDRLSSYEQYF. The CDR3 nucleotides are TGTGCCACCAGCAGAGTTTGGGACAGGCTGAGCTCCTACGAGCAGTACTTC. This chain uses TRBV15 with TRBJ2-7; 8 positions agree with TRBD1. V was clipped by 1 base and J by 0 bases; unmatched bases: 8. CDR3 length: 17 amino acids. Germline assignment: CDR1 LNHNV and CDR2 YYDKDF (reference sequence).

The chain employs TRBV7-9 and TRBJ2-2; 8 bases map to TRBD2. This CDR3 has 14 amino acids. Germline V CDR1 and CDR2: SEHNR, FQNEAQ (reference sequence). V was pared by 4 bases and J by 6 bases, with 4 bases of the junction left unmatched. The CDR3 protein is CASSSSGSPGELFF. In DNA, the CDR3 is TGTGCCAGCAGCTCGAGCGGGAGCCCCGGGGAGCTGTTTTTT.

This clone has just a few counts. The chain links TRBV19 to TRBJ2-7; 9 bases line up with TRBD2. The V segment lost 5 bases and the J segment 3 bases; nucleotides outside the gene matches: 5. CDR1 and CDR2 (germline): LNHDA, SQIVND (reference sequence). The CDR3 spans 14 residues. In DNA form, the CDR3 reads TGTGCCAGTAGTGGGCTAGCGGGATACTACGAGCAGTACTTC. Protein: CASSGLAGYYEQYF.

The rearrangement uses TRBV6-1 and TRBJ1-4; D possibly corresponds to TRBD1 (5 bases). CDR3 size: 21 residues. Trimming left V 2 bases short and J 0 bases short, with 25 bases between. Germline assignment: CDR1 MNHNS and CDR2 SASEGT. The CDR3 spells CASSEKGPGREYLATNEKLFF. The CDR3 region has the DNA TGTGCCAGCAGTGAAAAAGGACCGGGACGGGAATACCTAGCAACTAATGAAAAACTGTTTTTT.

This chain uses TRBV5-6 with TRBJ2-3; 12 bases align to TRBD2. The trim removed 4 bases at V and 4 bases at J, leaving 10 bases unmatched. The CDR3 is 17 amino acids. In germline, CDR1 is SGHDT, CDR2 YYEEEE. For the CDR3, the DNA is TGTGCCAGCAGCGATTATCTAGCGGGGGGGCCGGCAGATACGCAGTATTTT. Its protein product is CASSDYLAGGPADTQYF.

The chain uses TRBV19 and TRBJ1-5; TRBD1 is a possible D gene (5 bases). Deletions cut 3 bases from V and 3 bases from J, with 27 bases between. This CDR3 spans 20 amino acids. CDR1 is LNHDA and CDR2 is SQIVND in the germline V gene (reference sequence). The CDR3 DNA is TGTGCCAGTAGTATGGCTGACTTTGTTTGGGGGGATGTCGACAATCAGCCCCAGCATTTT. It is translated as CASSMADFVWGDVDNQPQHF.